The T cell receptor beta chain described here comes from a study of cytomegalovirus exposure and HLA in healthy donors. Study-level background: The 110 or so validation repertoires used the same platform as the roughly 670 first-cohort repertoires, a later analysis reported.

The germline gives CDR1 SGDLS, CDR2 YYNGEE. This CDR3 spans 14 amino acids. With 1 base removed from V and 2 bases from J, the gap between germline ends came to 10 bases. Data came from immunoSEQ multiplex PCR; TCRdb stores just in-frame clones and leaves some out. Among 130,000 or so clones listed, more than 80% were seen once. Study findings and constraints: According to a subsequent analysis, TCR clusters from the first cohort were inclined to appear together in the 110 or so validation repertoires. Diagnosis of cytomegalovirus status made by the classifier reportedly showed high specificity and sensitivity. Some TCR beta chains (roughly 160 of them) were listed as cytomegalovirus-associated.

Comments on this clone: What it recognizes is unknown.

Material for sequencing was PBMCs. The sequence came from a woman in her 30s in good health and CMV-seropositive. The chain couples TRBV9 to TRBJ2-7; perhaps TRBD1 as D (7 bases). CDR3 region: CASSVQGGAYEQYF. In DNA form, the CDR3 reads TGTGCCAGCAGCGTACAGGGGGGAGCCTACGAGCAGTACTTC. Based on the CDR3 plus reference TRBV9 and TRBJ2-7, the full variable domain is DSGVTQTPKHLITATGQRVTLRCSPRSGDLSVYWYQQSLDQGLQFLIQYYNGEERAKGNILERFSAQQFPDLHSELNLSSLELGDSALYFCASSVQGGAYEQYFGPGTRLTVT.